The present entry profiles one T cell receptor (beta chain) with its context. Antigen specificity is unknown. This sample was included in a study of T cells in localized non-small cell lung cancer. The J segment lost 1 base and the V segment lost 6 bases, leaving 2 bases of the junction unmatched. The CDR3 spans 13 residues. From germline, CDR1 is SGHTA and CDR2 FQGNSA. Findings and limits, study-wide: Longer overall survival was linked to higher blood T cell density. For the top 100 tumor clones, a median approximately 59 also appeared in adjacent lung. Only one tumor region was sequenced, so heterogeneity remains possible. Uninvolved nearby lung showed the greatest T cell clonality, exceeding that found in tumor.

Libraries were prepared by immunoSEQ multiplex PCR; TCRdb keeps only in-frame clonotypes and omits some of them. The sample includes around 54,000 clones, 80% to 90% seen only once; the top ten take 18%. The source of this sequence is a male donor aged 60 or over with stage III squamous cell lung carcinoma. The sample here was peripheral blood, taken before any cancer treatment. The V and J genes are TRBV7-2 and TRBJ1-1, with 7 bases that match TRBD1. CDR3 sequence reads: CASRRDRNTEAFF. The CDR3 DNA sequence: TGTGCCAGCAGACGGGACAGGAACACTGAAGCTTTCTTT.